Listed below are T cell receptor beta chains from one sample, sequenced in a study of Graves' ophthalmopathy and Graves' hyperthyroidism. TCRdb called the multiplex PCR reads again in MiXCR, with one record for every CDR3 protein. The sample carries a few hundred thousand distinct CDR3 sequences, under 40% recorded once. Input material: peripheral blood or thyroid tissue (not recorded which). The receptors stem from an adult man with Graves' hyperthyroidism. CDR3s include the opening cysteine and the closing phenylalanine or tryptophan. D genes are given only for firm matches. The size entry is marked missing in some rows and otherwise reads once, few, many or a size class.

cdr3_aa | cdr3_nt | j_call | d_call | v_call | clone_size
CRSRSYGYTF | TGCAGATCTAGATCCTATGGCTACACCTTC | TRBJ1-2 | - | TRBV20-1 | -
CASRTGAGQYSNQPQHF | TGTGCCAGCAGAACCGGCGCAGGGCAGTATAGCAATCAGCCCCAGCATTTT | TRBJ1-5 | - | TRBV5-5 | -
CASSVGLAGEGSYEQYF | TGTGCCAGCAGCGTCGGACTAGCGGGAGAAGGATCCTACGAGCAGTACTTC | TRBJ2-7 | TRBD2 | TRBV7-3 | once
CSVSEAGDTEAFF | TGCAGCGTGAGTGAGGCAGGGGACACTGAAGCTTTCTTT | TRBJ1-1 | - | TRBV29-1 | once
CSSLLRTGSSYEQYF | TGCAGCTCACTATTAAGGACAGGGTCATCCTACGAGCAGTACTTC | TRBJ2-7 | TRBD1 | TRBV29-1 | -
CASSPLRREGDTQYF | TGCGCCAGCAGCCCCCTAAGACGGGAGGGAGATACGCAGTATTTT | TRBJ2-3 | TRBD2 | TRBV5-1 | -
CARMGVIWRETQYF | TGTGCCAGGATGGGGGTAATTTGGCGAGAGACCCAGTACTTC | TRBJ2-5 | - | TRBV2 | -
CSVEGDRFYGYTF | TGCAGCGTTGAAGGGGACAGGTTCTATGGCTACACCTTC | TRBJ1-2 | TRBD1 | TRBV29-1 | -
CASSRTGEKGSEAFF | TGTGCCAGTAGTCGGACAGGGGAAAAGGGATCTGAAGCTTTCTTT | TRBJ1-1 | TRBD1 | TRBV19 | many
CASSATGLGEKLFF | TGTGCCAGCAGTGCGACAGGGCTTGGGGAAAAACTGTTTTTT | TRBJ1-4 | TRBD1 | TRBV2 | many
CASSRGISRETQYF | TGTGCCAGCAGCCGAGGGATAAGCAGGGAGACCCAGTACTTC | TRBJ2-5 | - | TRBV5-5 | many
CASSSDRVETEAFF | TGTGCCAGCAGCTCGGACAGGGTGGAAACTGAAGCCTTCTTT | TRBJ1-1 | TRBD1 | TRBV5-6 | -
CASSFQRGQETQYF | TGCGCCAGCAGCTTCCAGCGGGGCCAAGAGACCCAGTACTTC | TRBJ2-5 | TRBD2 | TRBV5-1 | many
CSARVSSRYQETQYF | TGCAGTGCTAGAGTGAGCTCGAGATACCAAGAGACCCAGTACTTC | TRBJ2-5 | - | TRBV20-1 | many
CASSLVRNTIYF | TGTGCCAGCAGTTTAGTAAGGAACACCATATATTTT | TRBJ1-3 | - | TRBV12-3/TRBV12-4 | many
CASSGRPTMNTEAFF | TGTGCCAGCAGCGGAAGACCGACCATGAACACTGAAGCTTTCTTT | TRBJ1-1 | - | TRBV5-4 | few
CAWSVRQGNQPQHF | TGTGCCTGGAGTGTAAGGCAGGGCAATCAGCCCCAGCATTTT | TRBJ1-5 | - | TRBV30 | few
CATSRDEWASTDTQYF | TGTGCCACCAGCAGAGATGAGTGGGCTAGCACAGATACGCAGTATTTT | TRBJ2-3 | - | TRBV15 | -
CASSQGREAPLHF | TGCGCCAGCAGCCAAGGCAGGGAAGCACCCCTCCACTTT | TRBJ1-6 | - | TRBV4-1 | many
CASSDESGSEQYF | TGTGCCAGCAGTGATGAGAGCGGGAGCGAGCAGTACTTC | TRBJ2-7 | TRBD2 | TRBV6-1 | many
CASSEAELSYEQYF | TGTGCCAGCAGTGAAGCGGAACTCTCCTACGAGCAGTACTTC | TRBJ2-7 | - | TRBV2 | many
CASSPRDRQDTEAFF | TGTGCCAGCAGCCCCCGGGACAGACAAGACACTGAAGCTTTCTTT | TRBJ1-1 | TRBD1 | TRBV7-8 | few
CASSSRQGAYSPLHF | TGTGCCAGCAGCTCCCGACAGGGGGCTTATTCACCCCTCCACTTT | TRBJ1-6 | TRBD1 | TRBV7-8 | many
CASSSPGGGWETQYF | TGTGCCAGCAGCAGCCCGGGAGGGGGCTGGGAGACCCAGTACTTC | TRBJ2-5 | - | TRBV2 | many
CASSLTLNEKLFF | TGTGCCAGCAGCTTGACTCTTAATGAAAAACTGTTTTTT | TRBJ1-4 | - | TRBV12-3/TRBV12-4 | many
CACSQEAVSAAYEKLFF | TGTGCCTGCAGCCAAGAAGCGGTCTCGGCAGCCTATGAAAAACTGTTTTTT | TRBJ1-4 | - | TRBV12-3/TRBV12-4 | -
CASSSYRGRGTGELFF | TGTGCCAGCAGCTCGTACAGGGGGCGAGGCACCGGGGAGCTGTTTTTT | TRBJ2-2 | TRBD1 | TRBV7-2 | many
CSAPGQHYNSPLHF | TGCAGTGCACCGGGACAGCACTATAATTCACCCCTCCACTTT | TRBJ1-6 | TRBD1 | TRBV20-1 | many
CASSLAPVVGEEQYF | TGTGCCAGCAGCTTGGCCCCGGTTGTAGGGGAAGAGCAGTACTTC | TRBJ2-7 | - | TRBV5-4 | many
CASRHGLAAYGEQFF | TGTGCCAGCAGGCATGGACTAGCGGCTTACGGTGAGCAGTTCTTC | TRBJ2-1 | TRBD2 | TRBV12-3/TRBV12-4 | -
CASSPSVGSNQPQHF | TGTGCCAGCAGTCCCTCCGTTGGAAGCAATCAGCCCCAGCATTTT | TRBJ1-5 | - | TRBV12-3/TRBV12-4 | many
CASSLGTGGSGNQPQHF | TGTGCCAGCAGCTTGGGAACAGGGGGCTCGGGCAATCAGCCCCAGCATTTT | TRBJ1-5 | TRBD1 | TRBV7-9 | many
CASSRVTSVPSYEQYF | TGCGCCAGCAGCCGGGTGACTAGCGTTCCTTCCTACGAGCAGTACTTC | TRBJ2-7 | TRBD2 | TRBV4-1 | many
CSVEREGRYGYTF | TGCAGCGTTGAGAGGGAGGGACGGTATGGCTACACCTTC | TRBJ1-2 | - | TRBV29-1 | many
CASSVDTRTGEKLFF | TGTGCCAGCAGTGTCGACACCCGAACGGGCGAAAAACTGTTTTTT | TRBJ1-4 | - | TRBV25-1 | many
CAIAGTVGSGTSDTQYF | TGTGCCATCGCCGGGACTGTGGGGAGCGGGACGTCAGATACGCAGTATTTT | TRBJ2-3 | TRBD2 | TRBV10-3 | -
CATSDRQGGSTDTQYF | TGTGCCACCAGTGATAGACAGGGGGGGAGCACAGATACGCAGTATTTT | TRBJ2-3 | TRBD1 | TRBV24-1 | -